The T cell receptor beta chain under discussion was sequenced for a study of vaccination effects on CD4 cells after COVID-19. Study overall: The participants, recipients of two vaccine doses, got either BNT162b2 or mRNA-1273.

The CDR3 totals 14 residues. Looked up from germline, CDR1 is MDHEN and CDR2 is SYDVKM. V was clipped by 3 bases and J by 4 bases, with 10 bases between them. Whole-study results and caveats: Clones induced by infection and by vaccine showed marked clonal contraction late after vaccination.

Comment on this clone: Its antigen is unidentified.

Repertoires were generated with immunoSEQ multiplex PCR, while TCRdb's copy carries only in-frame clones and drops some. The data contain under 75,000 clones, roughly 80% of them singletons. Sequencing followed a ViraFEST assay step that expanded antigen-specific CD4+ T cells with viral peptide pools. At the end of about 10 days of culture, CD4+ T cells were isolated. The study found no prior SARS-CoV-2 infection in the vaccine recipients, who tested negative for nucleocapsid antibodies. The sequencing used CD4+ T cells from PBMCs cultured with SARS-CoV-2 spike peptides, collected before COVID-19 vaccination. The V gene is TRBV28, the J gene TRBJ1-3, with a tentative D call TRBD1 (6 bases). This receptor was identified in a human donor who received a COVID-19 vaccine. CDR3 DNA: TGTGCCAGCAGTTTCCTAGACAGGGGAAACACCATATATTTT. This sequence encodes CASSFLDRGNTIYF.